These 19 T cell receptor beta chains were sequenced from one sample in a study of T cell responses to AZD1222 COVID-19 vaccine. Some clones are missing from TCRdb's copy, which holds only in-frame ones; the method was immunoSEQ multiplex PCR. This sample carries 150,000 to 200,000 clones, about 91% of them seen once, and the ten largest clones take 2.3%. Sample: peripheral blood, taken on day 0 of AZD1222 vaccination. The receptors stem from an adult in good health.

This sequence joins TRBV30 and TRBJ1-6; D ambiguous. CDR3 length: 17 amino acids. Per the germline V gene, CDR1 is GTSNPN and CDR2 is SVGIG (reference sequence). Trimming stripped 0 bases from V and 0 bases from J, with 12 bases between. In DNA, the CDR3 is TGTGCCTGGAGTGTAGGGCGGACCAGCTCCTATAATTCACCCCTCCACTTT. Its protein is CAWSVGRTSSYNSPLHF.

The J gene is TRBJ1-3, the V gene TRBV2; D call uncertain. The CDR3 runs 13 residues. Germline V gene lookup returns CDR1 SNHLY and CDR2 FYNNEI. V was pared by 7 bases and J by 4 bases, with 11 bases between. CDR3 in DNA: TGTGCCAGCAAGGTTGGGTCCGGAAACACCATATATTTT. It encodes CASKVGSGNTIYF.

The chain is built from TRBV5-1 and TRBJ2-5; TRBD1 or TRBD2 may be the D gene (5 bases each). CDR1 is SGHRS and CDR2 is YFSETQ in the germline V gene. V gave up 4 bases and J gave up 1 base, with 14 bases separating them. This CDR3 is 15 amino acids long. Here the CDR3 reads CASSTLGEFQETQYF. The CDR3 bases are TGCGCCAGCAGCACCCTGGGGGAGTTCCAAGAGACCCAGTACTTC.

The chain is built from TRBV6-5 and TRBJ1-1; 12 bases match TRBD1. Germline V gives CDR1 MNHEY, CDR2 SVGAGI. There are 16 residues in the CDR3. Losses at the gene ends were 0 bases for V and 4 bases for J; bases not matched to a gene: 3. The CDR3 reads CASSYSGTGGVTEAFF. CDR3 coding DNA: TGTGCCAGCAGTTACTCGGGGACAGGGGGCGTCACTGAAGCTTTCTTT.

The rearrangement links TRBV18 to TRBJ2-5; TRBD1 might be the D (6 bases). The CDR3 length is 14 residues. Germline-derived CDR1 and CDR2 are KGHSH and LQKENI. V was trimmed by 3 bases and J by 5 bases, leaving 13 bases between them. The CDR3 region is CASSPTQGSETQYF. CDR3 DNA: TGTGCCAGCTCACCGACACAGGGTTCGGAGACCCAGTACTTC.

CDR3 residues: CASSAGSRGNTIYF. The CDR3 nucleotides are TGTGCCAGCAGTGCCGGGTCAAGAGGAAACACCATATATTTT. The chain carries TRBV2 and TRBJ1-3; D unresolved. Trimming cost V 4 bases and J 4 bases, with 11 bases left between them. Germline CDR1 and CDR2: SNHLY and FYNNEI. This CDR3 has 14 amino acids. Based on the CDR3 plus reference TRBV2 and TRBJ1-3, the full variable domain is EPEVTQTPSHQVTQMGQEVILRCVPISNHLYFYWYRQILGQKVEFLVSFYNNEISEKSEIFDDQFSVERPDGSNFTLKIRSTKLEDSAMYFCASSAGSRGNTIYFGEGSWLTVV.

V usage is TRBV5-1 and J usage is TRBJ2-3; 7 nucleotides align to TRBD2. Trimming removed 4 bases from V and 6 bases from J; junction bases left unmatched: 8. The germline gives CDR1 SGHRS, CDR2 YFSETQ. The CDR3 spans 14 residues. CDR3 DNA: TGCGCCAGCAGCCTTCTAGGCGGGAGTGATACGCAGTATTTT. Encoded protein: CASSLLGGSDTQYF.

The chain combines TRBV6-2 or TRBV6-3 with TRBJ2-2; unclear D gene. The ends were cut back, 2 bases at V and 2 bases at J, with 9 bases in the middle. This CDR3 contains 15 residues. Germline values: CDR1 MNHEY, CDR2 SVGEGT. CDR3 coding DNA: TGTGCCAGCAGTTACAGTCATCCAAACACCGGGGAGCTGTTTTTT. It yields the protein CASSYSHPNTGELFF.

This clone has only one observation. The chain joins TRBV19 to TRBJ1-3, with 7 bases fitting TRBD1. The trim removed 8 bases at V and 0 bases at J, leaving 7 bases unmatched. Germline V gene sequence: CDR1 LNHDA, CDR2 SQIVND (reference sequence). The CDR3 contains 15 residues. The CDR3 protein is CASQTGTISGNTIYF. CDR3 bases: TGTGCCAGTCAGACAGGGACCATCTCTGGAAACACCATATATTTT.

V usage is TRBV9 and J usage is TRBJ2-2, with 9 nucleotides matching TRBD2. Germline CDR1 reads SGDLS; CDR2 reads YYNGEE. V lost 3 bases to trimming and J lost 2 bases; unmatched junction nucleotides: 5. The CDR3 consists of 16 residues. This CDR3 reads CASSGQTSGNTGELFF. DNA of the CDR3: TGTGCCAGCAGCGGACAGACTAGCGGAAACACCGGGGAGCTGTTTTTT.

This chain connects TRBV3-1 (or the pseudogene TRBV3-2) to TRBJ1-1; 12 bases fit TRBD1. This CDR3 has 14 amino acids. With 4 bases clipped from V and 6 bases from J, the junction kept 3 bases outside the gene matches. Germline values: CDR1 LGHDT, CDR2 YNNKEL (reference sequence). The CDR3 loop is CASSPGTGGPEAFF. CDR3 sequence (DNA): TGTGCCAGCAGCCCCGGGACAGGGGGCCCTGAAGCTTTCTTT.

The genes are TRBV9 and TRBJ2-7; D uncertain. This CDR3 contains 15 residues. Germline values: CDR1 SGDLS, CDR2 YYNGEE. V gave up 1 base and J gave up 5 bases, with 16 bases separating them. CDR3 in DNA: TGTGCCAGCAGCGTAAGGGTGGTCAAAGGACACGAGCAGTACTTC. It codes for CASSVRVVKGHEQYF.

The chain recombines TRBV10-3 with TRBJ2-5, with 9 bases identical to TRBD1. V trimming: 6 bases; J trimming: 5 bases; junction bases outside the gene matches: 7. CDR1 is ENHRY and CDR2 is SYGVKD in the germline V gene. The CDR3 is 14 residues long. CDR3: CAISPGTGFETQYF. CDR3 in DNA: TGTGCCATCAGCCCTGGGACAGGGTTTGAGACCCAGTACTTC.

In its sample, this clone was seen once. The CDR3 spells CASSQGGGGMNTEAFF. In nucleotides, the CDR3 is TGTGCCAGCAGCCAAGGCGGGGGAGGCATGAACACTGAAGCTTTCTTT. V is TRBV3-1 (or the pseudogene TRBV3-2) and J is TRBJ1-1; D is perhaps TRBD1 (5 bases). The germline CDR1 and CDR2 sequences are LGHDT and YNNKEL (reference sequence). With 1 base removed from V and 0 bases from J, the gap between germline ends came to 12 bases. There are 16 residues in the CDR3.

This chain joins TRBV30 and TRBJ2-3; 13 bases are a match to TRBD2. Trimming removed 1 base from V and 1 base from J; junction bases left unmatched: 5. The germline CDR1 and CDR2 sequences are GTSNPN and SVGIG (reference sequence). The CDR3 totals 17 residues. The CDR3 region has the DNA TGTGCCTGGAGTGCCACTAGCGGGGGGGCCGGCACAGATACGCAGTATTTT. This codes for CAWSATSGGAGTDTQYF.

The count of this clone is one. The chain carries TRBV9 and TRBJ2-7; 7 bases are a match to TRBD2. The CDR3 consists of 14 residues. With 4 bases clipped from V and 2 bases from J, the junction kept 6 bases outside the gene matches. CDR1 and CDR2 (germline): SGDLS, YYNGEE. CDR3 in amino acids: CASSRLAETYEQYF. The CDR3 nucleotides are TGTGCCAGCAGCAGACTAGCCGAAACCTACGAGCAGTACTTC.

The chain combines TRBV4-3 with TRBJ1-1, with D maybe TRBD1 (6 bases). Germline CDR1 LGHNA, CDR2 YSLEER. The CDR3 runs to 13 residues. The ends were cut back, 8 bases at V and 5 bases at J, with 15 bases in the middle. CDR3 in DNA: TGCGCCAGCGCCTCGAGGAGGGGGACTGAAGCTTTCTTT. This codes for CASASRRGTEAFF.

This chain uses TRBV6-1 with TRBJ1-4, with D possibly TRBD1 on 5 matching bases. Germline V gene lookup returns CDR1 MNHNS and CDR2 SASEGT. The CDR3 has 16 amino acids. The ends were cut back, 4 bases at V and 8 bases at J, with 20 bases in the middle. The CDR3 is CASSAGSGRAREKLFF. DNA of the CDR3: TGTGCCAGCAGTGCGGGGAGCGGCAGGGCCAGGGAAAAACTGTTTTTT.

This chain joins TRBV7-2 and TRBJ2-5; 7 bases match TRBD2. Trimming removed 1 base from V and 3 bases from J; junction bases left unmatched: 2. This CDR3 has 14 amino acids. Germline CDR1 and CDR2: SGHTA and FQGNSA. Here the CDR3 DNA reads TGTGCCAGCAGCTTAGGCCTAGCGGAAGAGACCCAGTACTTC. It codes for CASSLGLAEETQYF.